A single sample gave rise to the 2 T cell receptor beta chains below, sequenced in a study of Graves' ophthalmopathy and Graves' hyperthyroidism. Amplification of TCR beta CDR3 regions used RNA transcripts. RT-PCR in the first round used HTBI primers; a second-round multiplex PCR followed. Each CDR3 protein gets one entry after TCRdb re-called the multiplex PCR reads with MiXCR. In the table there are around 400,000 distinct CDR3 sequences, around 17% of which are singletons. Specimen: peripheral blood. These receptors were obtained from a woman aged 18-29 years with Graves' ophthalmopathy.

This clonotype was observed at least ten times. The gene calls are TRBV7-3 and TRBJ2-2; D is unclear. CDR3 size: 13 residues. The germline CDR1 and CDR2 sequences are SGHTA and FQGTGA. Trimming took 1 base from V and 7 from J, leaving 7 bases between them. The CDR3 coding sequence is TGTGCCAGCAGCTTAAGTGGGAACGGGGAGCTGTTTTTT. Translating it yields CASSLSGNGELFF.

The rearrangement links TRBV30 to TRBJ1-2, with 10 bases matching TRBD1. Germline V CDR1 and CDR2: GTSNPN, SVGIG (reference sequence). V trimming: 2 bases; J trimming: 4 bases; junction bases outside the gene matches: 4. The CDR3 has 14 amino acids. This chain's CDR3 is CAWSRDRGGYGYTF. For the CDR3, the DNA is TGTGCCTGGAGTAGGGACAGGGGTGGCTATGGCTACACCTTC.